Listed here are 8 T cell receptor beta chains from one sample, sequenced in a study of OX40 agonist ivuxolimab in advanced cancers. Profiled with immunoSEQ multiplex PCR; TCRdb holds only in-frame clones, not every one. Found here are tens of thousands of clones, roughly nine tenths of them singletons; the top ten hold roughly 17%. Source: CD4+ or CD8+ T cells sorted from blood, taken in a trial of the OX40 agonist ivuxolimab. These receptors were taken from an adult with an advanced solid tumor such as melanoma, head and neck, liver or kidney cancer.

The J gene is TRBJ2-7, the V gene TRBV19; TRBD2 is a possible D gene (6 bases). Trimming pared 5 bases from V and 3 bases from J, leaving 17 bases between. Germline CDR1 is LNHDA and CDR2 is SQIVND (reference sequence). The CDR3 has 15 amino acids. CDR3 sequence: CASSWASESYYEQYF. For the CDR3, the DNA is TGTGCCAGTAGTTGGGCTAGCGAGTCTTACTACGAGCAGTACTTC.

V and J are TRBV5-8 and TRBJ1-2; 11 bases are shared with TRBD1. CDR3 length: 15 residues. V lost 1 base, J lost 5 bases, and 4 bases stayed unmatched. From germline, CDR1 is SGHTS and CDR2 YDEGEE. The CDR3 region has the DNA TGTGCCAGCAGCTTGTGGGACAGGGGGGTATATGGCTACACCTTC. Its protein product is CASSLWDRGVYGYTF.

The chain joins TRBV11-3 to TRBJ2-2, with D possibly TRBD2 on 6 matching bases. This CDR3 has 17 residues. The V and J ends lost 5 bases and 5 bases respectively, with 21 bases between them. CDR1 SGHNT and CDR2 YENEEA come from the germline V gene. The CDR3 loop is CASSPPRGRWATGELFF. The CDR3 nucleotides are TGTGCCAGCAGCCCCCCACGGGGGAGATGGGCAACCGGGGAGCTGTTTTTT. Filled out from reference TRBV11-3 and TRBJ2-2, the complete variable domain reads EAGVVQSPRYKIIEKKQPVAFWCNPISGHNTLYWYLQNLGQGPELLIRYENEEAVDDSQLPKDRFSAERLKGVDSTLKIQPAELGDSAVYLCASSPPRGRWATGELFFGEGSRLTVL.

The rearrangement uses TRBV7-8 and TRBJ2-1, with TRBD2 identical over 8 bases. CDR3 length: 18 residues. Germline loops: CDR1 SGHVS, CDR2 FQNEAQ. Losses at the gene ends were 5 bases for V and 5 bases for J; bases not matched to a gene: 17. CDR3 nucleotides: TGTGCCAGCAGCCCGCGGGGGGTTAGCGGGTCTCGGAACAATGAGCAGTTCTTC. It codes for CASSPRGVSGSRNNEQFF.

CDR3 amino acids: CASSSQRHSYEQYF. The CDR3 DNA follows: TGTGCCAGCAGCTCCCAGAGACATTCCTACGAGCAGTACTTC. The V call is TRBV7-3, the J call TRBJ2-7; D is unclear. The CDR3 is 14 residues long. Trimming took off 4 bases at V and 1 base at J, with 11 bases between the two ends. Germline V gene lookup returns CDR1 SGHTA and CDR2 FQGTGA.

Here the CDR3 DNA reads TGTGCCAGCAGCCCCCCTGGTATGAACACTGAAGCTTTCTTT. It encodes CASSPPGMNTEAFF. This chain uses TRBV14 with TRBJ1-1; D call uncertain. The CDR3 totals 14 residues. Trimming shortened V by 4 bases and J by 0 bases, and 9 bases separated the two germline ends. Germline CDR1 reads SGHDN; CDR2 reads FVKESK.

The genes are TRBV7-6 and TRBJ2-5; TRBD1 matches 11 bases. Germline assignment: CDR1 SGHVS and CDR2 FNYEAQ. The CDR3 length is 14 residues. Trimming took 5 bases from V and 5 from J; bases not matched to a gene: 4. The CDR3 bases are TGTGCCAGCAGCAAGGGGACAGGGGGGGAGACCCAGTACTTC. As protein: CASSKGTGGETQYF.

The V and J genes are TRBV18 and TRBJ1-4; TRBD1 is a possible D gene (6 bases). Looked up from germline, CDR1 is KGHSH and CDR2 is LQKENI. Trimming shortened V by 3 bases and J by 4 bases, and 9 bases separated the two germline ends. This CDR3 is built from 14 residues. The CDR3 DNA follows: TGTGCCAGCTCACCGGGGGCAGTTAATGAAAAACTGTTTTTT. Its protein product is CASSPGAVNEKLFF.